The 30 T cell receptor beta chains presented below share a single source sample, sequenced in a study of blood T cell repertoires in COVID-19. Measured with immunoSEQ multiplex PCR; TCRdb has only the in-frame clones, and not every one. The table records about 250,000 clones, 80% to 85% of them present only once. The specimen was peripheral blood. The receptors here all came from a man between 45 and 60 years old with active or convalescent COVID-19.

In this sample, this clone turned up once. The chain has TRBV6-5 and TRBJ1-1, with a tentative D call TRBD1 (5 bases). The germline V and J ends were trimmed by 5 bases and 1 base, with 8 bases remaining between them. This CDR3 contains 13 residues. Germline V gene sequence: CDR1 MNHEY, CDR2 SVGAGI. In DNA, the CDR3 is TGTGCCAGCAGTACCACAGGGAACACTGAAGCTTTCTTT. Protein product: CASSTTGNTEAFF.

The CDR3 nucleotides are TGTGCCAGCAGCGCGCTATACGAGCAGTACTTC. Protein sequence: CASSALYEQYF. The chain combines TRBV7-9 with TRBJ2-7; D gene unclear. V was pared by 5 bases and J by 4 bases, with 6 bases between. The germline V gene has CDR1 SEHNR and CDR2 FQNEAQ (reference sequence). This CDR3 contains 11 residues.

The chain couples TRBV3-1 (or the pseudogene TRBV3-2) to TRBJ2-1, with 12 bases matching TRBD2. V lost 2 bases and J lost 6; bases outside the gene matches: 5. CDR1 is LGHDT, CDR2 YNNKEL, per germline (reference sequence). The CDR3 covers 16 residues. The CDR3 region is CASSQKLAGGPNEQFF. In nucleotides, the CDR3 is TGTGCCAGCAGCCAAAAACTAGCGGGGGGTCCCAATGAGCAGTTCTTC.

The V call is TRBV5-1, the J call TRBJ2-5; 9 bases align to TRBD2. This CDR3 comprises 15 residues. The germline V gene has CDR1 SGHRS and CDR2 YFSETQ. The trim removed 2 bases at V and 2 bases at J, leaving 4 bases unmatched. The CDR3 is CASSFRLAAQETQYF. The CDR3 nucleotides read TGCGCCAGCAGCTTTAGACTAGCGGCACAAGAGACCCAGTACTTC.

This rearrangement joins TRBV2 to TRBJ1-2; perhaps TRBD1 as D (6 bases). The CDR3 extends over 13 amino acids. Trimming stripped 6 bases from V and 4 bases from J, with 12 bases between. The germline V gene encodes CDR1 SNHLY and CDR2 FYNNEI. Here the CDR3 reads CASRTGLTYGYTF. The CDR3 region has the DNA TGTGCCAGCAGAACAGGGTTGACCTATGGCTACACCTTC.

This clone was counted only a few times. The rearrangement links TRBV9 to TRBJ1-6, with D perhaps matching TRBD1 (6 bases). V lost 2 bases and J lost 5, with 11 bases in between. Germline CDR1 SGDLS, CDR2 YYNGEE. This CDR3 has 15 residues. CDR3 in amino acids: CASSVLDSNNSPLHF. The CDR3 DNA sequence: TGTGCCAGCAGCGTTCTGGACAGTAATAATTCACCCCTCCACTTT.

The chain combines TRBV7-2 with TRBJ1-2, with a tentative D call TRBD1 (6 bases). Trimming cost V 3 bases and J 3 bases, with 14 bases left between them. CDR1 SGHTA and CDR2 FQGNSA come from the germline V gene. This CDR3 comprises 15 residues. Here the CDR3 DNA reads TGTGCCAGCAGCTTCAGAGGGGGGGTTGACTATGGCTACACCTTC. Encoded protein: CASSFRGGVDYGYTF.

The chain links TRBV9 to TRBJ2-3; 8 bases are a match to TRBD1. V trimming: 6 bases; J trimming: 0 bases; junction bases outside the gene matches: 3. CDR3 size: 14 residues. Germline-derived CDR1 and CDR2 are SGDLS and YYNGEE. The CDR3: CASKRTGSTDTQYF. The CDR3 DNA follows: TGTGCCAGCAAGCGGACAGGGAGCACAGATACGCAGTATTTT.

The genes are TRBV29-1 and TRBJ2-2; TRBD1 matches 10 bases. The CDR3 runs to 13 residues. The germline CDR1 and CDR2 sequences are SQVTM and ANQGSEA. V lost 7 bases to trimming and J lost 5 bases; unmatched junction nucleotides: 4. This CDR3 is CSGGQGVTGELFF. CDR3 nucleotides: TGCAGCGGCGGACAGGGGGTGACCGGGGAGCTGTTTTTT.

This chain links TRBV30 with TRBJ1-5; D gene ambiguous. V was shortened by 4 bases and J by 2 bases, with 12 bases between the two germline ends. There are 14 residues in the CDR3. Germline CDR1 GTSNPN, CDR2 SVGIG (reference sequence). The CDR3 coding sequence is TGTGCCTGGAATAGGAGGGATGGCAATCAGCCCCAGCATTTT. Amino acids: CAWNRRDGNQPQHF. Using reference TRBV30 and TRBJ1-5 for the parts outside the CDR3, the full variable domain is SQTIHQWPATLVQPVGSPLSLECTVEGTSNPNLYWYRQAAGRGLQLLFYSVGIGQISSEVPQNLSASRPQDRQFILSSKKLLLSDSGFYLCAWNRRDGNQPQHFGDGTRLSIL.

This clone was recorded only once. The V and J genes are TRBV5-4 and TRBJ2-5; TRBD2 might be the D (6 bases). The CDR3 runs to 13 residues. V lost 4 bases to trimming and J lost 5 bases, with 12 bases between them. Germline CDR1 reads SGHNT; CDR2 reads YYREEE (reference sequence). As DNA, the CDR3 is TGTGCCAGCAGCCCTAGCGAGGTGGAGACCCAGTACTTC. Protein: CASSPSEVETQYF.

This rearrangement joins TRBV5-1 to TRBJ1-1; 8 bases align to TRBD1. Germline V gives CDR1 SGHRS, CDR2 YFSETQ. The junction had 8 bases not matched to a gene; V was cut back by 3 bases and J by 1 base. This CDR3 comprises 16 residues. CDR3 in DNA: TGCGCCAGCAGCTCGACAGGGGCGAGTTGGAACACTGAAGCTTTCTTT. It specifies CASSSTGASWNTEAFF.

The CDR3 sequence: CASGPMTGGNEQYF. CDR3 sequence (DNA): TGTGCCAGCGGTCCTATGACAGGGGGCAACGAGCAGTACTTC. The rearrangement joins TRBV6-5 to TRBJ2-7, with TRBD1 matching over 10 bases. The CDR3 loop spans 14 amino acids. The ends lost 8 bases at V and 5 bases at J; junction bases unmatched: 9. Germline V gene data show CDR1 as MNHEY and CDR2 as SVGAGI.

This clone was seen just once. This rearrangement joins TRBV19 to TRBJ1-6, with 8 bases fitting TRBD1. V trimming: 7 bases; J trimming: 4 bases; junction bases outside the gene matches: 6. Germline CDR1 is LNHDA and CDR2 is SQIVND (reference sequence). The length of the CDR3 is 15 residues. As DNA, the CDR3 is TGTGCCAGTACATTGACAGGGGATTATAATTCACCCCTCCACTTT. Encoded protein: CASTLTGDYNSPLHF.

V gene TRBV6-2 or TRBV6-3 combines with J gene TRBJ1-1; D gene uncertain. V lost 1 base, J lost 1 base, and 16 bases lay in between. The V gene's germline CDR1 is MNHEY and CDR2 SVGEGT. CDR3 length equals 17 residues. CDR3 sequence reads: CASSYYSSPGRNTEAFF. In DNA, the CDR3 is TGTGCCAGCAGTTACTACAGCTCTCCGGGAAGGAACACTGAAGCTTTCTTT.

Here the CDR3 reads CASSLGGPRTQYF. For the CDR3, the DNA is TGTGCCAGCAGCCTAGGGGGCCCACGGACGCAGTATTTT. The J gene is TRBJ2-3, the V gene TRBV14; 7 bases line up with TRBD1. Germline CDR1 SGHDN, CDR2 FVKESK. J was trimmed by 9 bases and V by 4 bases; bases with no gene match: 7. This CDR3 spans 13 amino acids.

The chain links TRBV7-3 to TRBJ1-1, with a weak D call TRBD1 (5 bases). CDR3 length: 13 amino acids. Germline CDR1 SGHTA, CDR2 FQGTGA. Trimming cost V 5 bases and J 4 bases, with 11 bases left between them. Here the CDR3 reads CASSPGGGTEAFF. DNA of the CDR3: TGTGCCAGCAGCCCCGGGGGAGGCACTGAAGCTTTCTTT.

The J gene is TRBJ2-7, the V gene TRBV19; maybe TRBD2 (6 bases). The CDR3 has 14 residues. Deletions cut 4 bases from V and 3 bases from J, with 13 bases between. The germline CDR1 and CDR2 sequences are LNHDA and SQIVND (reference sequence). The chain's CDR3 is CASSTQEGSYEQYF. CDR3 in DNA: TGTGCCAGTAGTACCCAGGAGGGCAGCTACGAGCAGTACTTC. The full variable domain, its missing parts supplied by reference TRBV19 and TRBJ2-7, is DGGITQSPKYLFRKEGQNVTLSCEQNLNHDAMYWYRQDPGQGLRLIYYSQIVNDFQKGDIAEGYSVSREKKESFPLTVTSAQKNPTAFYLCASSTQEGSYEQYFGPGTRLTVT.

Points on this clone: Other nucleotide sequences from this sample produce the same CDR3. J is TRBJ1-1 and V is TRBV6-1; D remains unclear. V was pared by 0 bases and J by 5 bases, with 7 bases between. There are 13 residues in the CDR3. Germline V gives CDR1 MNHNS, CDR2 SASEGT. The CDR3 DNA reads as TGTGCCAGCAGTGAAGCGCGGGGTACTGAAGCTTTCTTT. Translated: CASSEARGTEAFF.

The table lists this clone with a count of one. The chain combines TRBV5-4 with TRBJ2-2, with D perhaps TRBD1 (5 bases). V was pared by 5 bases and J by 8 bases, with 16 bases between. Germline CDR1 reads SGHNT; CDR2 reads YYREEE (reference sequence). CDR3 length equals 14 residues. The CDR3, as DNA: TGTGCCAGCAGTGGCAGGGCGGATGAAGGGGAGCTGTTTTTT. Translated, it gives CASSGRADEGELFF.

This chain joins TRBV18 and TRBJ1-2, with 7 bases fitting TRBD1. Germline CDR1 KGHSH, CDR2 LQKENI. V was clipped by 3 bases and J by 3 bases; unmatched bases: 4. The CDR3 is 14 residues long. CDR3 sequence: CASSPSGTDYGYTF. The DNA for the CDR3 is TGTGCCAGCTCACCGTCCGGGACAGACTATGGCTACACCTTC.

The chain recombines TRBV10-3 with TRBJ2-7; possible D gene TRBD1, 5 bases. This CDR3 has 10 residues. Trimming stripped 8 bases from V and 7 bases from J, with 9 bases between. Per the germline V gene, CDR1 is ENHRY and CDR2 is SYGVKD. The CDR3 spells CAIGHVEQYF. The CDR3 region has the DNA TGTGCCATCGGACACGTTGAGCAGTACTTC.

This chain links TRBV7-9 with TRBJ2-7, with TRBD1 as a possible D gene (5 bases). Germline lookup yields CDR1 SEHNR and CDR2 FQNEAQ (reference sequence). The V end lost 3 bases, the J end lost 2 bases, and 11 bases lay between the germline ends. CDR3 length: 14 amino acids. In DNA, the CDR3 is TGTGCCAGCAGCTTGCAACAGGACGCCTACGAGCAGTACTTC. It encodes CASSLQQDAYEQYF.

The chain uses TRBV10-3 and TRBJ2-6; TRBD1 agrees at 12 bases. This CDR3 spans 17 amino acids. Trimming cost V 4 bases and J 4 bases; bases outside gene matches: 5. Germline V gene lookup returns CDR1 ENHRY and CDR2 SYGVKD. The CDR3 DNA sequence: TGTGCCATCAGTGCGGGACAGGGGGCGCGGGGGGCCAACGTCCTGACTTTC. Its translation: CAISAGQGARGANVLTF.

In DNA form, the CDR3 reads TGTGCCAGCAATTCCTTCGACGGACAGGGAAGTAGTGAAAACTATGGCTACACCTTC. Amino acid sequence: CASNSFDGQGSSENYGYTF. The chain combines TRBV28 with TRBJ1-2; 8 positions match TRBD1. Germline V gene lookup returns CDR1 MDHEN and CDR2 SYDVKM. The CDR3 extends over 19 amino acids. V lost 7 bases, J lost 2 bases, and 21 bases stayed unmatched.

The V gene is TRBV5-4, the J gene TRBJ1-2; 7 nucleotides align to TRBD1. Germline V lookup: CDR1 SGHNT, CDR2 YYREEE (reference sequence). CDR3 length: 13 amino acids. V lost 4 bases, J lost 6 bases, and 6 bases stayed unmatched. The CDR3 is CASSRLTGDGYTF. The CDR3 region has the DNA TGTGCCAGCAGCCGACTAACAGGGGATGGCTACACCTTC. The complete variable domain, with remaining parts taken from reference TRBV5-4 and TRBJ1-2, reads ETGVTQSPTHLIKTRGQQVTLRCSSQSGHNTVSWYQQALGQGPQFIFQYYREEENGRGNFPPRFSGLQFPNYSSELNVNALELDDSALYLCASSRLTGDGYTFGSGTRLTVV.

The chain joins TRBV3-1 (or the pseudogene TRBV3-2) to TRBJ1-5, with D perhaps matching TRBD1 (6 bases). Germline V CDR1 and CDR2: LGHDT, YNNKEL (reference sequence). This CDR3 has 15 residues. V was pared by 0 bases and J by 6 bases, with 12 bases between. The CDR3 loop reads CASSQDPGRGQPQHF. The DNA of the CDR3 is TGTGCCAGCAGCCAAGACCCAGGCAGGGGTCAGCCCCAGCATTTT.

CDR3 DNA sequence: TGCGCCAGCAGCCAAGGTCGGACAGGGGCTTTTGGCTACACCTTC. Its protein product is CASSQGRTGAFGYTF. The J gene is TRBJ1-2, the V gene TRBV4-3, with 9 bases aligning to TRBD1. The germline V gene encodes CDR1 LGHNA and CDR2 YSLEER. This CDR3 has 15 residues. J gave up 7 bases and V 1 base, and 7 bases lay outside the gene matches.

This clone was counted a few times. This CDR3 is also generated by other DNA sequences in the sample. The chain uses TRBV11-2 and TRBJ1-2; perhaps TRBD1 as D (5 bases). V was trimmed by 4 bases and J by 2 bases, leaving 11 bases between them. This CDR3 comprises 14 residues. Germline CDR1 is SGHAT and CDR2 is FQNNGV. CDR3 in amino acids: CASSSSTANYGYTF. The CDR3 DNA reads as TGTGCCAGCAGCTCCTCGACAGCGAACTATGGCTACACCTTC.

The J gene is TRBJ1-4, the V gene TRBV18; D is unclear. CDR1 and CDR2 (germline): KGHSH, LQKENI. This CDR3 region has 13 residues. V dropped 4 bases and J dropped 8 bases, with 11 bases sitting between them. DNA of the CDR3: TGTGCCAGCTCACAAGGTGCGGGGGAAAAACTGTTTTTT. Amino acids: CASSQGAGEKLFF.